This TCR beta chain was observed in a study of OX40 agonist ivuxolimab in advanced cancers. Describing the broader study: The costimulatory receptor OX40 (CD134) was targeted by ivuxolimab, a fully human IgG2 agonistic monoclonal antibody. Of the roughly 51 patients in dose escalation, about 20 had hepatocellular carcinoma, about 15 had melanoma, 9 had renal cell carcinoma and 9 had head and neck cancer. Peripheral TCRbeta sequencing was intended to test whether TCR sequence diversity was altered and clonal T-cell expansion was caused by ivuxolimab. The dose-escalation cohort was 80% to 90% male with a mean age of around 62 years, ranging from roughly 23 to 85. The monotherapy dose-escalation portion (N ≈ 50 patients) of the phase I ivuxolimab trial is reported in the paper. Partial responses occurred in three dose-escalation patients: two with cutaneous melanoma and one with hepatocellular carcinoma. Patients were allowed to have had prior anti-PD-1, anti-PD-L1 or anti-CTLA-4 therapy, and around two fifths of the dose-escalation patients had been treated with checkpoint inhibitors. Intravenous ivuxolimab was administered to patients every 2 weeks at six dose levels: 0.01, 0.1, 0.3, 1.5, 3 and 10 mg/kg. The paper as a whole reports these results and caveats: Low levels of normalized T-cell clonal expansion were also shown by some nonresponding patients. In the 0.1-3.0 mg/kg groups, partial responders were among the patients with the lowest normalized peripheral clonal expansion, particularly in CD8+ T cells. On average, CD8+ T cells showed more expanded clones than CD4+ T cells after ivuxolimab. The antigen specificity of the peripheral T cells that underwent clonal expansion was not determined. At doses of 0.1 to 3.0 mg/kg, clonal expansion of both CD4+ and CD8+ blood T cells was observed from baseline to week 6.

Comment on this clone: Its antigen has not been determined. No quality values exist for individual bases; no much larger clone is one base distant.

Genomic DNA was extracted from sorted cells for sequencing of the TCRbeta CDR3 region. The immunoSEQ Assay was used for sequencing of TCRbeta CDR3 regions. Not all clones reach the TCRdb copy of this immuneACCESS table, which keeps in-frame sequences only. Checked studies attribute under half of the gap to unresolved V genes and leave the rest unexplained. This sample has approximately 72,000 clones in its table, and approximately 86% of those were observed once. The leading ten clones occupy about 0.9% of the sample. The trial excluded patients who had a history of autoimmune disease or who were on systemic immunosuppression. Peripheral blood for TCR sequencing was collected from all dose cohorts at baseline, on cycle 4 day 1, and on cycle 7 day 1. Samples came from an open-label, multicenter, first-in-human phase I dose-escalation trial of ivuxolimab. Adults with locally advanced or metastatic melanoma, renal cell carcinoma, hepatocellular carcinoma or head and neck squamous cell carcinoma were enrolled in the trial. Before TCR sequencing, CD4+ T cells and CD8+ T cells from peripheral blood were sorted into separate populations.

The germline V gene supplies CDR1 MDHEN and CDR2 SYDVKM. V loses 7 bases of germline sequence and J loses 1 base, and the interval between the two ends is 13 bases. The CDR3 goes from the cysteine to the phenylalanine over 14 residues. Of the read, only the CDR3 DNA is kept; its 42 bases are in frame from base 1. The rearrangement combines TRBV28 with TRBJ1-2, and possibly TRBD1, on 6 matching bases. The material was CD4+ or CD8+ T cells sorted from blood, obtained in a trial of the OX40 agonist ivuxolimab. This receptor was identified in an adult with an advanced solid tumor such as melanoma, head and neck, liver or kidney cancer. The CDR3 sequence is CASMRQDLNYGYTF. The DNA reads TGTGCCAGCATGAGACAGGATCTTAACTATGGCTACACCTTC.